The 28 T cell receptor beta chains below were found in one sample sequenced in a study of naive and memory T cell subsets. Both TRBC1 and TRBC2 were covered by a beta constant-region primer of two equimolar oligonucleotides. The ligated cDNA underwent four PCR rounds using SP2 and nested alpha and beta constant-region primers. TCRdb called the UMI-ligation and nested PCR reads again in MiXCR, with one record for every CDR3 protein. Among around 100,000 distinct CDR3 sequences listed, roughly 14% were seen once. General study findings and limits: A few larger clonotypes appeared in naive repertoires, especially CD8, possibly memory cells re-expressing CD45RA.

These receptors' antigens are unknown. Specimen: naive CD8+ T cells from blood. The receptors originated from a human donor in good health.

At least ten counts were recorded for this clonotype. The chain recombines TRBV6-2 or TRBV6-3 with TRBJ2-7; 10 bases are shared with TRBD1. V was clipped by 2 bases and J by 2 bases; unmatched bases: 6. CDR3 length: 16 residues. Germline V lookup: CDR1 MNHEY, CDR2 SVGEGT. CDR3 DNA: TGTGCCAGCAGTTACGCTCCGGACAGGGGGACCTACGAGCAGTACTTC. It codes for CASSYAPDRGTYEQYF.

The chain combines TRBV28 with TRBJ2-1; 9 nucleotides line up with TRBD1. CDR1 is MDHEN and CDR2 is SYDVKM in the germline V gene. The CDR3 loop spans 12 amino acids. V trimming: 1 base; J trimming: 15 bases; junction bases outside the gene matches: 4. The CDR3 DNA reads TGTGCCAGCAGTTTATCGGGGACAGGGCCGTTCTTC. This translates into CASSLSGTGPFF.

The V and J genes are TRBV27 and TRBJ2-2; 8 bases agree with TRBD2. Germline assignment: CDR1 MNHEY and CDR2 SMNVEV (reference sequence). V was clipped by 6 bases and J by 7 bases; unmatched bases: 10. CDR3 size: 15 residues. The chain's CDR3 is CASRGAGAAVGELFF. CDR3 sequence (DNA): TGTGCCAGCAGAGGAGCGGGGGCCGCTGTCGGGGAGCTGTTTTTT.

The rearrangement joins TRBV9 to TRBJ2-5; weak D call: TRBD2 (5 bases). The CDR3 is 15 amino acids. Germline V CDR1 and CDR2: SGDLS, YYNGEE. Trimming removed 0 bases at V and 9 bases at J, with 18 bases between. CDR3 region: CASSVGPRAEEAQYF. The CDR3, as DNA: TGTGCCAGCAGCGTAGGGCCGAGAGCCGAGGAGGCCCAGTACTTC.

The chain recombines TRBV7-9 with TRBJ2-3, with D perhaps TRBD2 (6 bases). With 8 bases removed from V and 6 bases from J, the gap between germline ends came to 12 bases. CDR3 length equals 12 residues. In germline, CDR1 is SEHNR, CDR2 FQNEAQ (reference sequence). The CDR3 here is CASRRGGDTQYF. CDR3 bases: TGTGCCAGCCGGCGTGGGGGGGATACGCAGTATTTT.

The rearrangement joins TRBV5-1 to TRBJ1-1, with D possibly being TRBD1 (5 bases). The CDR3 runs to 14 residues. The germline V gene encodes CDR1 SGHRS and CDR2 YFSETQ. V was pared by 4 bases and J by 5 bases, with 15 bases between. Written as DNA, the CDR3 is TGCGCCAGCAGCCGGGGACGGGGCGAAACTGAAGCTTTCTTT. It is translated as CASSRGRGETEAFF. Combining the CDR3 with reference TRBV5-1 and TRBJ1-1 gives the whole variable domain KAGVTQTPRYLIKTRGQQVTLSCSPISGHRSVSWYQQTPGQGLQFLFEYFSETQRNKGNFPGRFSGRQFSNSRSEMNVSTLELGDSALYLCASSRGRGETEAFFGQGTRLTVV.

This chain joins TRBV16 and TRBJ1-2; no reliable D call. The CDR3 totals 14 residues. Trimming shortened V by 4 bases and J by 3 bases, and 12 bases separated the two germline ends. Germline V gene data show CDR1 as KGHSY and CDR2 as FQNENV. CDR3 nucleotides: TGTGCCAGCAGCCCGCCCCCCGGCGACTATGGCTACACCTTC. This codes for CASSPPPGDYGYTF.

The gene calls are TRBV5-1 and TRBJ2-7; no clear D gene. This CDR3 spans 14 amino acids. Germline V gene lookup returns CDR1 SGHRS and CDR2 YFSETQ. Trimming removed 1 base from V and 0 bases from J, with 8 bases in between. CDR3 sequence reads: CASSLLPDSYEQYF. For the CDR3, the DNA is TGCGCCAGCAGCTTGCTGCCTGACTCCTACGAGCAGTACTTC.

The V and J genes are TRBV11-1 and TRBJ1-5; D is perhaps TRBD1 (5 bases). CDR3 size: 11 residues. Trimming took 5 bases from V and 9 from J, leaving 8 bases between them. CDR1 and CDR2 from the germline V gene are SGHAT and FQDESV (reference sequence). The CDR3: CASSSTGPQHF. CDR3 nucleotide sequence: TGTGCCAGCAGCAGCACAGGGCCCCAGCATTTT.

This clonotype is a singleton in its sample. The chain employs TRBV4-3 and TRBJ2-1; perhaps TRBD1 as D (6 bases). Germline V gene sequence: CDR1 LGHNA, CDR2 YSLEER. The CDR3 contains 13 residues. V was trimmed by 3 bases and J by 8 bases, leaving 11 bases between them. The CDR3 here is CASSQTTGYEQFF. For the CDR3, the DNA is TGCGCCAGCAGCCAGACCACAGGGTATGAGCAGTTCTTC.

This clonotype was picked up a small number of times. The V gene is TRBV20-1, the J gene TRBJ1-1, with D perhaps TRBD1 (6 bases). The germline V gene encodes CDR1 DFQATT and CDR2 SNEGSKA (reference sequence). The V gene lost 7 bases and the J gene lost 4 bases, with 13 bases spanning the gap. The CDR3 is made up of 12 amino acids. CDR3 in DNA: TGCAGTGTTCTACAGGGAGGCACTGAAGCTTTCTTT. Residues: CSVLQGGTEAFF.

A few counts support this clonotype. The chain couples TRBV12-3 or TRBV12-4 to TRBJ1-1; tentative D call: TRBD1 (5 bases). CDR3 length: 16 amino acids. The germline V and J ends were trimmed by 5 bases and 3 bases, with 19 bases remaining between them. The CDR3 nucleotides read TGTGCCAGCAGTCCCCCTCCCGACGCGGGGGACACTGAAGCTTTCTTT. This gives the protein CASSPPPDAGDTEAFF.

This clonotype was found a few times. The chain has TRBV15 and TRBJ1-5, with D possibly matching TRBD1 (5 bases). The CDR3 is 16 amino acids. With 5 bases removed from V and 3 bases from J, the gap between germline ends came to 17 bases. Germline lookup yields CDR1 LNHNV and CDR2 YYDKDF (reference sequence). CDR3 sequence: CATSGAVTANNQPQHF. In DNA form, the CDR3 reads TGTGCCACCAGCGGGGCGGTTACCGCTAACAATCAGCCCCAGCATTTT.

This clonotype showed up many times. The chain carries TRBV28 and TRBJ1-5; D call uncertain. V dropped 2 bases and J dropped 4 bases, with 6 bases sitting between them. This CDR3 has 13 amino acids. CDR1 and CDR2 (germline): MDHEN, SYDVKM. The DNA of the CDR3 is TGTGCCAGCAGTTTAATCGGGAATCAGCCCCAGCATTTT. It yields the protein CASSLIGNQPQHF.

The gene calls are TRBV3-1 and TRBJ1-2; 7 positions match TRBD1. V lost 4 bases, J lost 7 bases, and 12 bases stayed unmatched. The CDR3 runs to 15 residues. Germline V CDR1 and CDR2: LGHDT, YNNKEL (reference sequence). The chain's CDR3 is CASSPDLDRLGGYTF. DNA for the CDR3: TGTGCCAGCAGCCCCGACCTGGACAGGTTAGGTGGCTACACCTTC. The full variable domain, in which reference TRBV3-1 and TRBJ1-2 provide the parts outside the CDR3, is DTAVSQTPKYLVTQMGNDKSIKCEQNLGHDTMYWYKQDSKKFLKIMFSYNNKELIINETVPNRFSPKSPDKAHLNLHINSLELGDSAVYFCASSPDLDRLGGYTFGSGTRLTVV.

The chain links TRBV27 to TRBJ2-7; no clear D. This CDR3 spans 13 amino acids. The V end lost 3 bases, the J end lost 0 bases, and 6 bases lay between the germline ends. Germline CDR1 and CDR2: MNHEY and SMNVEV (reference sequence). The CDR3 spells CASSLGYSYEQYF. The CDR3 DNA follows: TGTGCCAGCAGTTTGGGCTACTCCTACGAGCAGTACTTC.

This clonotype was counted only a few times. The chain carries TRBV7-6 and TRBJ2-7; 12 bases line up with TRBD2. CDR1 is SGHVS, CDR2 FNYEAQ, per germline. Trimming took 5 bases from V and 1 from J; bases not matched to a gene: 6. The CDR3 loop spans 16 amino acids. The CDR3 here is CASSPRLAGASYEQYF. The DNA of the CDR3 is TGTGCCAGCAGCCCCCGACTAGCGGGGGCTTCCTACGAGCAGTACTTC.

This chain joins TRBV6-6 and TRBJ2-3; D perhaps matches TRBD2 (7 bases). V lost 3 bases and J lost 6, with 19 bases in between. This CDR3 contains 16 residues. Germline assignment: CDR1 MNHNY and CDR2 SVGAGI (reference sequence). This chain's CDR3 is CASSYGGASSRDTQYF. CDR3 coding DNA: TGTGCCAGCAGTTATGGGGGGGCCAGCTCCCGGGATACGCAGTATTTT.

J is TRBJ1-5 and V is TRBV7-9; no clear D gene. Looked up from germline, CDR1 is SEHNR and CDR2 is FQNEAQ (reference sequence). The CDR3 runs 13 residues. V lost 0 bases and J 3 bases, leaving 3 bases between the germline ends. CDR3 region: CASSLADNQPQHF. As DNA, the CDR3 is TGTGCCAGCAGCTTAGCGGACAATCAGCCCCAGCATTTT. Complete variable domain (other parts from reference TRBV7-9 and TRBJ1-5): DTGVSQNPRHKITKRGQNVTFRCDPISEHNRLYWYRQTLGQGPEFLTYFQNEAQLEKSRLLSDRFSAERPKGSFSTLEIQRTEQGDSAMYLCASSLADNQPQHFGDGTRLSIL.

The table lists this clonotype with many counts. The chain uses TRBV18 and TRBJ2-3; perhaps TRBD2 as D (6 bases). Germline-derived CDR1 and CDR2 are KGHSH and LQKENI. The V gene lost 2 bases and the J gene lost 4 bases, with 10 bases spanning the gap. The CDR3 is 14 amino acids. The CDR3 DNA follows: TGTGCCAGCTCACCAAGAACGGGGGCAGATACGCAGTATTTT. It encodes CASSPRTGADTQYF.

Points on this clonotype: A read error may be the cause here, since a much bigger clone is one base away. The chain couples TRBV7-9 to TRBJ2-4; D remains ambiguous. Trimming cost V 4 bases and J 8 bases, with 18 bases left between them. This CDR3 spans 15 amino acids. Looked up from germline, CDR1 is SEHNR and CDR2 is FQNEAQ (reference sequence). The CDR3 spells CASSSAGFTEDIQYF. The CDR3 DNA follows: TGTGCCAGCAGCTCCGCCGGATTCACCGAGGACATTCAGTACTTC.

This clonotype was observed many times. This sequence joins TRBV7-9 and TRBJ2-3; D remains unclear. The germline gives CDR1 SEHNR, CDR2 FQNEAQ (reference sequence). This CDR3 region has 12 residues. V gave up 5 bases and J gave up 5 bases, with 8 bases separating them. CDR3 region: CASSDIGDTQYF. In DNA, the CDR3 is TGTGCCAGCAGCGACATAGGAGATACGCAGTATTTT.

This clonotype was detected only a few times. The chain recombines TRBV7-3 with TRBJ2-1; 7 bases line up with TRBD2. J was trimmed by 5 bases and V by 1 base; bases with no gene match: 2. In germline, CDR1 is SGHTA, CDR2 FQGTGA. The CDR3 runs 14 residues. CDR3 in DNA: TGTGCCAGCAGCTTAATTGGGGGGGACAATGAGCAGTTCTTC. This translates into CASSLIGGDNEQFF.

V and J are TRBV12-3 or TRBV12-4 and TRBJ2-7; D may be TRBD1 (6 bases). This CDR3 region has 15 residues. V dropped 5 bases and J dropped 5 bases, with 19 bases sitting between them. CDR3 in DNA: TGTGCCAGCAGTAGGGGGATGACTGCTACTAACGAGCAGTACTTC. Translation: CASSRGMTATNEQYF.

The V call is TRBV7-8, the J call TRBJ2-5; a weak D match, TRBD1 (5 bases). The CDR3 has 13 residues. Trimming pared 6 bases from V and 5 bases from J, leaving 13 bases between. In germline, CDR1 is SGHVS, CDR2 FQNEAQ. Here the CDR3 DNA reads TGTGCCAGCAGTCAGCAGGGCTTGGAGACCCAGTACTTC. It specifies CASSQQGLETQYF.

This clonotype was seen only a few times. The J gene is TRBJ2-3, the V gene TRBV13; the D is unclear. The CDR3 has 13 residues. From germline, CDR1 is PRHDT and CDR2 FYEKMQ (reference sequence). V lost 6 bases and J 5 bases, leaving 12 bases between the germline ends. CDR3: CASRAELLDTQYF. CDR3 nucleotide sequence: TGTGCCAGCAGGGCGGAACTACTAGATACGCAGTATTTT.

This clonotype was counted ten times or more. The chain uses TRBV4-1 and TRBJ1-1; no definite D call. V gave up 3 bases and J gave up 3 bases, with 11 bases separating them. In germline, CDR1 is MGHRA, CDR2 YSYEKL. The length of the CDR3 is 14 residues. Here the CDR3 DNA reads TGCGCCAGCAGCCATCACCCCGTGGACACTGAAGCTTTCTTT. Translating it yields CASSHHPVDTEAFF.

The chain is built from TRBV7-3 and TRBJ2-3; no clear D gene. Germline lookup yields CDR1 SGHTA and CDR2 FQGTGA. With 5 bases removed from V and 5 bases from J, the gap between germline ends came to 11 bases. This CDR3 region has 13 residues. The CDR3 DNA reads TGTGCCAGCAGCACCGGACCTCAAGATACGCAGTATTTT. Its protein is CASSTGPQDTQYF.